Listed here are 21 T cell receptor beta chains from one sample, sequenced in a study of post-analysis software for immune sequencing data. Findings of the study overall: Four or five TRBV segments, including TRBV5-6, TRBV5-1 and TRBV20-1, were more frequent in patients than controls.

Unique molecular identifiers were present in the TCR beta cDNA libraries. MiXCR was run by TCRdb on the PCR reads, yielding one entry per CDR3 protein. The data show roughly 600,000 distinct CDR3 sequences, about 40% seen once. Antigen specificity for these receptors is unknown. Sequencing was performed on blood. The receptors come from a girl aged 5-17 years with multiple sclerosis.

This chain uses TRBV4-2 with TRBJ2-3; D remains ambiguous. The germline V gene has CDR1 LGHNA and CDR2 YNFKEQ. V lost 1 base and J lost 2, with 10 bases in between. The CDR3 length is 15 residues. The CDR3 nucleotides read TGTGCCAGCAGCCAAGTTGTGGTCCCCACAGATACGCAGTATTTT. As protein: CASSQVVVPTDTQYF.

The table lists this clonotype with a few counts. The CDR3: CASSLEQGRDEQYF. Here the CDR3 DNA reads TGTGCCAGCAGCTTGGAACAGGGCAGGGACGAGCAGTACTTC. The V gene is TRBV5-5, the J gene TRBJ2-7, with D possibly being TRBD1 (6 bases). Trimming pared 0 bases from V and 5 bases from J, leaving 12 bases between. Germline V gene data show CDR1 as SGHKS and CDR2 as YYEKEE (reference sequence). The CDR3 is made up of 14 amino acids. Looking up the rest from reference TRBV5-5 and TRBJ2-7 gives the full variable domain: DAGVTQSPTHLIKTRGQQVTLRCSPISGHKSVSWYQQVLGQGPQFIFQYYEKEERGRGNFPDRFSARQFPNYSSELNVNALLLGDSALYLCASSLEQGRDEQYFGPGTRLTVT.

This chain connects TRBV7-2 to TRBJ2-5, with a weak D call TRBD2 (7 bases). The V gene's germline CDR1 is SGHTA and CDR2 FQGNSA. Between the trimmed V and J ends, which lost 5 bases and 7 bases, there was a span of 17 bases. The CDR3 runs to 14 residues. CDR3 sequence (DNA): TGTGCCAGCAGCGACGTCCCGGGGGGCGGGACCCAGTACTTC. Its protein product is CASSDVPGGGTQYF.

A word on this clonotype: A much larger clonotype is one base distant, so this may be a read error. The J gene is TRBJ2-5, the V gene TRBV12-3 or TRBV12-4, with TRBD1 matching 8 bases. The CDR3 is made up of 13 amino acids. The V segment lost 8 bases and the J segment 11 bases; nucleotides outside the gene matches: 13. CDR3 residues: CASGNRGVDEQYF. The CDR3, as DNA: TGTGCCAGCGGGAACAGGGGGGTGGATGAGCAGTACTTC.

This chain links TRBV6-6 with TRBJ1-2, with 10 bases lining up with TRBD1. Germline lookup yields CDR1 MNHNY and CDR2 SVGAGI (reference sequence). The ends lost 6 bases at V and 3 bases at J; junction bases unmatched: 4. The CDR3 is 14 amino acids. CDR3 residues: CASRGQGSDYGYTF. In DNA, the CDR3 is TGTGCCAGCAGGGGACAGGGGAGTGACTATGGCTACACCTTC.

This clonotype was detected only a few times. The CDR3 loop reads CASSYSSAYSYEQYF. The CDR3, as DNA: TGTGCCAGCAGTTACTCAAGCGCCTACTCCTACGAGCAGTACTTC. The rearrangement uses TRBV6-6 and TRBJ2-7; D not resolved. The CDR3 spans 15 residues. Germline values: CDR1 MNHNY, CDR2 SVGAGI (reference sequence). V lost 0 bases and J 0 bases, leaving 9 bases between the germline ends.

This clonotype was counted once. The chain carries TRBV12-3 or TRBV12-4 and TRBJ2-7, with a tentative D call TRBD1 (6 bases). There are 14 residues in the CDR3. Between the trimmed V and J ends, which lost 6 bases and 0 bases, there was a span of 12 bases. The CDR3, as DNA: TGTGCCAGCAGGGCGAACAGGGCCTCCTACGAGCAGTACTTC. Its protein product is CASRANRASYEQYF.

The V call is TRBV29-1, the J call TRBJ2-7; 7 bases fit TRBD1. The ends lost 6 bases at V and 5 bases at J; junction bases unmatched: 7. Per the germline V gene, CDR1 is SQVTM and CDR2 is ANQGSEA. The CDR3 totals 12 residues. CDR3 coding DNA: TGCAGCGTCTCGACAGGGACGGACGAGCAGTACTTC. Protein sequence: CSVSTGTDEQYF.

The genes are TRBV6-5 and TRBJ2-1, with D possibly called TRBD1 or TRBD2 (7 bases each). The CDR3 is 14 amino acids. From germline, CDR1 is MNHEY and CDR2 SVGAGI. V was clipped by 6 bases and J by 6 bases, with 15 bases between them. Written as DNA, the CDR3 is TGTGCCAGCAGGGGGGGAGGGGGCCCCAATGAGCAGTTCTTC. It translates to CASRGGGGPNEQFF.

This clonotype has a single count. The V and J genes are TRBV6-6 and TRBJ2-3; the D gene is possibly TRBD2 (6 bases). Trimming removed 4 bases from V and 1 base from J, with 15 bases in between. CDR1 is MNHNY, CDR2 SVGAGI, per germline (reference sequence). The CDR3 loop spans 16 amino acids. CDR3 DNA: TGTGCCAGCAGTTTCGGGAGCTTGGGGGGCACAGATACGCAGTATTTT. This encodes CASSFGSLGGTDTQYF.

This clonotype occurred many times. The V gene is TRBV12-3 or TRBV12-4, the J gene TRBJ1-2; unclear D gene. V was pared by 3 bases and J by 4 bases, with 3 bases between. CDR3 length: 11 residues. As DNA, the CDR3 is TGTGCCAGCAGTTTGGGCTATGGCTACACCTTC. It specifies CASSLGYGYTF.

In this sample, this clonotype turned up a few times. V usage is TRBV20-1 and J usage is TRBJ1-2; TRBD1 agrees at 7 bases. Germline values: CDR1 DFQATT, CDR2 SNEGSKA (reference sequence). The junction had 18 bases not matched to a gene; V was cut back by 6 bases and J by 5 bases. The CDR3 spans 16 residues. In nucleotides, the CDR3 is TGCAGTGCCCTTGCGACAGGGAACAGACGCACTTATGGCTACACCTTC. Translated, it gives CSALATGNRRTYGYTF.

The V gene is TRBV4-2, the J gene TRBJ2-5; 9 positions agree with TRBD1. The DNA matches TRBJ2-7 better at its end, which makes the J call doubtful. The CDR3 runs 14 residues. Germline V CDR1 and CDR2: LGHNA, YNFKEQ. CDR3 amino acids: CASSQPGTGNEQYF. Written as DNA, the CDR3 is TGTGCCAGCAGCCAGCCCGGGACAGGGAACGAGCAGTACTTC.

The rearrangement uses TRBV7-2 and TRBJ2-5; TRBD1 matches 9 bases. The end of the DNA aligns better with TRBJ2-7, so the J call may be wrong. The germline V gene encodes CDR1 SGHTA and CDR2 FQGNSA. The CDR3 contains 16 residues. The CDR3 nucleotides are TGTGCCAGCAGCCCACAATTAAAACAGGGGGCGTACGAGCAGTACTTC. Encoded protein: CASSPQLKQGAYEQYF.

The rearrangement links TRBV12-5 to TRBJ2-5, with 8 bases aligning to TRBD2. The ends lost 4 bases at V and 11 bases at J; junction bases unmatched: 18. Germline V gene sequence: CDR1 LGHNT, CDR2 FRNRAP. The CDR3 sequence is 16 residues long. CDR3 coding DNA: TGTGCTAGTGGTTCGCCGAGCGGGGGATTTTACAATGAGCAGTACTTC. It encodes CASGSPSGGFYNEQYF. Combining the CDR3 with reference TRBV12-5 and TRBJ2-5 gives the whole variable domain DARVTQTPRHKVTEMGQEVTMRCQPILGHNTVFWYRQTMMQGLELLAYFRNRAPLDDSGMPKDRFSAEMPDATLATLKIQPSEPRDSAVYFCASGSPSGGFYNEQYFGPGTRLLVL.

The chain carries TRBV9 and TRBJ2-1; 7 nucleotides line up with TRBD2. The CDR3 is 16 amino acids. V lost 4 bases and J lost 0; bases outside the gene matches: 7. Germline assignment: CDR1 SGDLS and CDR2 YYNGEE. CDR3 amino acids: CASSSSGARSYNEQFF. The CDR3 bases are TGTGCCAGCAGCTCAAGCGGGGCGCGCTCCTACAATGAGCAGTTCTTC.

With regard to this clonotype: An end of the junction differs from the germline gene, which may be a read error. CDR3: CASSFTGSRQNIQYF. DNA of the CDR3: TGTGCCAGCAGTTTTACAGGATCCAGACAAAACATTCAGTATTTC. The chain couples TRBV12-3 or TRBV12-4 to TRBJ2-4; D might be TRBD1 (5 bases). The CDR3 totals 15 residues.

The V and J genes are TRBV5-1 and TRBJ2-1; D unclear. Trimming took 1 base from V and 0 from J, leaving 8 bases between them. The germline V gene has CDR1 SGHRS and CDR2 YFSETQ. This CDR3 contains 15 residues. CDR3 in amino acids: CASSLYSYSYNEQFF. CDR3 nucleotides: TGCGCCAGCAGCTTGTATAGCTACTCCTACAATGAGCAGTTCTTC.

In its sample, this clonotype was seen a few times. The chain joins TRBV20-1 to TRBJ2-4; 10 positions agree with TRBD2. With the DNA end fitting TRBJ2-7 better, the J assignment may be wrong. The CDR3 sequence is 15 residues long. The germline CDR1 and CDR2 sequences are DFQATT and SNEGSKA (reference sequence). The CDR3 here is CSAESEAGGPFEQYF. In DNA, the CDR3 is TGCAGTGCTGAAAGTGAAGCGGGAGGGCCTTTCGAGCAGTACTTC.

For the CDR3, the DNA is TGTGCCAGCCAGCAGTTTGGGACAGGAGCTAATGAAAAACTGTTTTTT. Translating it yields CASQQFGTGANEKLFF. V gene TRBV12-3 or TRBV12-4 combines with J gene TRBJ1-4, with 8 bases that match TRBD1. This CDR3 region has 16 residues. After removal of 8 bases from V and 3 bases from J, the junction contained 11 bases not matched to a gene.

Points on this clonotype: At one end, the junction sequence differs from germline, possibly due to a read error. The chain combines TRBV5-6 with TRBJ1-2, with 7 bases that match TRBD1. Germline CDR1 reads SGHDT; CDR2 reads YYEEEE. This CDR3 contains 13 residues. DNA of the CDR3: TGTGCCGGCAGCTTACGGCAGGGGGATGACTACACCTTC. Its protein product is CAGSLRQGDDYTF.